This T cell receptor beta chain is drawn from a study of brain metastases from non-small cell lung cancer. Overall study findings and caveats: Brain metastases had lower T-cell infiltration than primary tumors. Metastases had sparse T cells but largely shared repertoires with primaries. T-cell clones appeared expanded in approximately 64% of brain metastases relative to matched primary tumors.

Notes on this clone: The target antigen is unknown.

Trimming left V 2 bases short and J 0 bases short, with 10 bases between. The CDR3 is made up of 15 amino acids. Germline assignment: CDR1 MNHEY and CDR2 SVGAGI. Produced via immunoSEQ multiplex PCR; TCRdb's table is partial and in-frame only. The sample carries about 15,000 clones, around 81% recorded once. The specimen was primary lung tumor tissue. The sequence was obtained from a donor aged 40 or over with non-small cell lung cancer. The V gene is TRBV6-5, the J gene TRBJ1-1; possible D gene TRBD1, 6 bases. In DNA, the CDR3 is TGTGCCAGCAGTTACGACAGGACTCTGAACACTGAAGCTTTCTTT. Translation: CASSYDRTLNTEAFF.